This T cell receptor (beta chain) was retrieved from a study of shared clonotypes between healthy human individuals. The CDR3 contains 17 residues. V dropped 3 bases and J dropped 3; count of bases not matched to a gene: 11. Per the germline V gene, CDR1 is SGHNT and CDR2 is YYREEE (reference sequence). Sequencing was performed with immunoSEQ multiplex PCR; in TCRdb, only in-frame clones are kept and a portion is missing. The sample has about 2.5 million clones, roughly 90% seen once. The TCR sequence derives from a man aged 18 to 29 in good health. Some clones in this sample may be carry-over from other donors' samples. This chain links TRBV5-4 with TRBJ2-1; 8 bases agree with TRBD2. What was sequenced was naive CD4+ T cells from PBMCs. Subset reported: CD45RA+ positively selected. CDR3 coding DNA: TGTGCCAGCAGCTCCCACCCGGAAGCGGGGGACTACAATGAGCAGTTCTTC. Residues: CASSSHPEAGDYNEQFF.